A single sample gave rise to the 18 T cell receptor beta chains below, sequenced in a study of breast tumors, draining lymph nodes, adjacent tissues. One entry per CDR3 protein results from TCRdb running MiXCR on the multiplex PCR reads. Of 90,000 to 120,000 distinct CDR3 sequences listed, approximately 21% are singletons. The lymph nodes were axillary draining lymph nodes from breast cancer patients. Sequencing used axillary lymph node tissue. The source is a female donor with breast cancer. Some clones in this sample may be carry-over from other donors' samples.

This clonotype has at least ten counts. This chain joins TRBV6-6 and TRBJ2-5; tentatively, D is TRBD1 (7 bases). Germline assignment: CDR1 MNHNY and CDR2 SVGAGI (reference sequence). Trimming removed 11 bases at V and 13 bases at J, with 23 bases between. The CDR3 has 12 amino acids. CDR3 coding DNA: TGTGCCTGCGGGACAGCCTTTAATTTCCGGTACTTC. It specifies CACGTAFNFRYF.

This clonotype was observed at least ten times. The rearrangement joins TRBV14 to TRBJ2-1, with 7 nucleotides matching TRBD1. V lost 2 bases to trimming and J lost 2 bases; unmatched junction nucleotides: 6. From germline, CDR1 is SGHDN and CDR2 FVKESK. The length of the CDR3 is 16 residues. CDR3 protein: CASSQQPGQPYNEQFF. The CDR3 DNA sequence: TGTGCCAGCAGCCAACAACCGGGACAGCCCTACAATGAGCAGTTCTTC. Full variable domain (remainder filled in from reference TRBV14 and TRBJ2-1): EAGVTQFPSHSVIEKGQTVTLRCDPISGHDNLYWYRRVMGKEIKFLLHFVKESKQDESGMPNNRFLAERTGGTYSTLKVQPAELEDSGVYFCASSQQPGQPYNEQFFGPGTRLTVL.

CDR3 in amino acids: CASSPLGGLTKNIQYF. The CDR3 bases are TGTGCCAGCAGCCCGTTAGGGGGGCTGACCAAAAACATTCAGTACTTC. V usage is TRBV2 and J usage is TRBJ2-4; D tentatively fits TRBD1 or TRBD2 (6 bases each). This CDR3 has 16 amino acids. The germline V gene encodes CDR1 SNHLY and CDR2 FYNNEI. V was cut by 6 bases and J by 2 bases, with 17 bases left in between.

This clonotype was recorded many times. V usage is TRBV5-1 and J usage is TRBJ2-7, with 9 bases aligning to TRBD1. The CDR3 runs 16 residues. J lost 0 bases, V lost 0 bases, and 4 bases had no gene match. CDR1 is SGHRS and CDR2 is YFSETQ in the germline V gene. The CDR3 DNA follows: TGCGCCAGCAGCTTGGGGACACAGGGGGCCTCCTACGAGCAGTACTTC. As protein: CASSLGTQGASYEQYF.

CDR3 residues: CASSWDRGPETQYF. In nucleotides, the CDR3 is TGTGCCAGCAGTTGGGACAGGGGGCCAGAGACCCAGTACTTC. V gene TRBV28 combines with J gene TRBJ2-5; 12 bases align to TRBD1. Per the germline V gene, CDR1 is MDHEN and CDR2 is SYDVKM. V shed 4 bases, J shed 4 bases, and the junction held 1 base outside the gene matches. The CDR3 runs 14 residues.

This clonotype was observed at least ten times. The chain is built from TRBV29-1 and TRBJ1-3; unclear D gene. The length of the CDR3 is 13 residues. Germline V gene lookup returns CDR1 SQVTM and CDR2 ANQGSEA. Trimming cost V 4 bases and J 0 bases, with 7 bases left between them. The CDR3 coding sequence is TGCAGCGTTGTGAGGGACTCTGGAAACACCATATATTTT. It yields the protein CSVVRDSGNTIYF.

This clonotype was counted many times. This chain uses TRBV7-4 with TRBJ2-3; 8 nucleotides match TRBD2. Germline V lookup: CDR1 SGHVT, CDR2 SQSDAQ. The length of the CDR3 is 15 residues. V dropped 4 bases and J dropped 4; count of bases not matched to a gene: 7. CDR3: CASSCSSGSADTQYF. The CDR3 DNA reads TGTGCCAGCAGCTGTTCCAGCGGGAGTGCAGATACGCAGTATTTT.

In its sample, this clonotype was seen a few times. The genes are TRBV27 and TRBJ1-5, with D tentatively TRBD1 (6 bases). CDR1 is MNHEY and CDR2 is SMNVEV in the germline V gene (reference sequence). The CDR3 is 15 amino acids. With 2 bases removed from V and 6 bases from J, the gap between germline ends came to 14 bases. The CDR3 protein is CASSLAPGVGQPQHF. The CDR3 DNA follows: TGTGCCAGCAGTTTAGCCCCAGGGGTAGGTCAGCCCCAGCATTTT.

This clonotype was seen many times. The chain has TRBV7-8 and TRBJ2-7; 12 bases fit TRBD2. CDR3 length equals 15 residues. The V gene's germline CDR1 is SGHVS and CDR2 FQNEAQ. The V and J ends lost 5 bases and 6 bases, in that order; junction bases with no gene match: 8. This CDR3 reads CASSTGLAGSGEQYF. CDR3 in DNA: TGTGCCAGCAGCACAGGACTAGCGGGGTCTGGCGAGCAGTACTTC.

This clonotype has a count of ten or more. The chain employs TRBV5-6 and TRBJ1-5; D might be TRBD1 (6 bases). Germline V gene data show CDR1 as SGHDT and CDR2 as YYEEEE. Trimming pared 0 bases from V and 2 bases from J, leaving 6 bases between. The CDR3 is made up of 14 amino acids. The CDR3 spells CASSLAGGNQPQHF. The CDR3 DNA follows: TGTGCCAGCAGCTTGGCAGGGGGCAATCAGCCCCAGCATTTT.

The chain combines TRBV24-1 with TRBJ1-2, with no clear D. This CDR3 spans 15 amino acids. Trimming stripped 2 bases from V and 8 bases from J, with 17 bases between. Germline loops: CDR1 KGHDR, CDR2 SFDVKD. The CDR3 bases are TGTGCCACCAGTGATTCCGGAGCACCCTGGAGAGGCTACACCTTC. This encodes CATSDSGAPWRGYTF.

Concerning this clonotype itself: At one end, the junction sequence differs from germline, possibly due to a read error. The chain joins TRBV7-2 to TRBJ1-5; the D gene is possibly TRBD1 (5 bases). CDR1 is SGHTA, CDR2 FQGNSA, per germline. CDR3 size: 15 residues. For the CDR3, the DNA is TGTGCCAACAGCTTAGGGCAAGGAACAGGTCAGCCCCAGCATTTT. Translating gives CANSLGQGTGQPQHF.

This clonotype was recorded many times. The chain employs TRBV2 and TRBJ2-7; D gene uncertain. The V gene's germline CDR1 is SNHLY and CDR2 FYNNEI. This CDR3 is built from 12 residues. V was cut by 1 base and J by 4 bases, with 5 bases left in between. CDR3 loop: CASSEEEYEQYF. Here the CDR3 DNA reads TGTGCCAGCAGTGAAGAGGAATACGAGCAGTACTTC. Based on the CDR3 plus reference TRBV2 and TRBJ2-7, the full variable domain is EPEVTQTPSHQVTQMGQEVILRCVPISNHLYFYWYRQILGQKVEFLVSFYNNEISEKSEIFDDQFSVERPDGSNFTLKIRSTKLEDSAMYFCASSEEEYEQYFGPGTRLTVT.

This clonotype came up once. The chain joins TRBV20-1 to TRBJ2-3; 12 bases agree with TRBD2. V was pared by 4 bases and J by 1 base, with 21 bases of the junction left unmatched. There are 21 residues in the CDR3. Looked up from germline, CDR1 is DFQATT and CDR2 is SNEGSKA (reference sequence). CDR3 sequence: CSAIKGRRLAGGLGGTDTQYF. The CDR3 DNA reads TGCAGTGCTATAAAAGGGCGTAGGCTAGCGGGAGGGTTGGGTGGCACAGATACGCAGTATTTT.

The chain recombines TRBV20-1 with TRBJ2-4; D possibly corresponds to TRBD1 (6 bases). V lost 7 bases and J lost 8, with 12 bases in between. Germline CDR1 is DFQATT and CDR2 is SNEGSKA (reference sequence). CDR3 length equals 11 residues. DNA for the CDR3: TGCAGTGTCCCCAGGGGAGACATTCAGTACTTC. Amino acids: CSVPRGDIQYF.

Turning to this clonotype: This sequence may be a read error, since a much larger clone differs from it by one base. The chain employs TRBV20-1 and TRBJ2-5; no clear D. The germline CDR1 and CDR2 sequences are DFQATT and SNEGSKA (reference sequence). This CDR3 is built from 10 residues. The CDR3 is CSAGQEAQYF. DNA of the CDR3: TGCAGTGCTGGCCAAGAGGCCCAGTACTTC.

At least ten counts were recorded for this clonotype. The CDR3, as DNA: TGTGCCACCAGTGACCCGACGGGGCGAGAGACCCAGTACTTC. It is translated as CATSDPTGRETQYF. The rearrangement links TRBV24-1 to TRBJ2-5; D tentatively reads TRBD1 or TRBD2 (5 bases each). The germline V gene encodes CDR1 KGHDR and CDR2 SFDVKD. The CDR3 consists of 14 residues. The ends were cut back, 4 bases at V and 4 bases at J, with 12 bases in the middle.

This clonotype was observed many times. V and J are TRBV12-3 or TRBV12-4 and TRBJ2-5; no reliable D call. The V end was cut by 4 bases, the J end by 7 bases, with 22 bases between. The CDR3 contains 16 residues. CDR3 sequence (DNA): TGTGCCAGCAGTTCAGGACGGGTTGGGTATTGGGTGACCCAGTACTTC. Translation: CASSSGRVGYWVTQYF.